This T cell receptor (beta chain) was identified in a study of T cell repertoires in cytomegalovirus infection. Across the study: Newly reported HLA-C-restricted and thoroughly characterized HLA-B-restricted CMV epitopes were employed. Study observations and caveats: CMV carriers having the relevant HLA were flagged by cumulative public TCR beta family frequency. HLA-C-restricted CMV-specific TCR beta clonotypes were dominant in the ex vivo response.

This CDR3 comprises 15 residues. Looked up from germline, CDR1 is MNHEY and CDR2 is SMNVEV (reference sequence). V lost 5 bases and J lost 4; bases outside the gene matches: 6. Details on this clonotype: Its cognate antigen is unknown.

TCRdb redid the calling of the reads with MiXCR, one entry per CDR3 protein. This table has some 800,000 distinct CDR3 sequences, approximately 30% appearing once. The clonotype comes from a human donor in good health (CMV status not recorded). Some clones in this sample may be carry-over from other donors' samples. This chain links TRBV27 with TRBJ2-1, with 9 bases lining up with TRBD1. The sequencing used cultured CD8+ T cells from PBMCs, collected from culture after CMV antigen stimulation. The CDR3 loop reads CASSDGTGFYNEQFF. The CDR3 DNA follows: TGTGCCAGCAGTGACGGGACAGGGTTTTACAATGAGCAGTTCTTC.